The T cell receptor beta chain under discussion was sequenced for a study of breast tumors, draining lymph nodes, adjacent tissues. The lymph nodes were axillary draining lymph nodes from breast cancer patients. The study's findings and limits: That most tumor T cells come from lymph nodes remained unproven. Compared with lymph nodes, tumors were less diverse; compared with nontumor tissue, more.

TCRdb analysed the multiplex PCR reads with MiXCR anew, one entry per CDR3 protein. The table lists about 140,000 distinct CDR3 sequences, 32% of them singletons. Looked up from germline, CDR1 is SGHRS and CDR2 is YFSETQ. Trimming removed 4 bases from V and 8 bases from J; junction bases left unmatched: 10. CDR3 length: 14 amino acids. In the case of this clonotype: Its antigen is unknown. This sequence may be a read error, since a much larger clone differs from it by one base.

The receptor was derived from a female donor with breast cancer. Some clones in this sample may be carry-over from other donors' samples. The specimen sequenced was axillary lymph node tissue. The chain has TRBV5-1 and TRBJ2-5, with TRBD2 identical over 8 bases. This CDR3 reads CASSPGGADDTQYF. Written as DNA, the CDR3 is TGCGCCAGCAGCCCCGGGGGGGCCGATGACACCCAGTACTTC.